Shown below are 17 T cell receptor beta chains from a single sample sequenced in a study of cytomegalovirus exposure and HLA in healthy donors. Primers included in the PCR were 60 Vbeta and 13 Jbeta primers. Libraries were prepared by immunoSEQ multiplex PCR; TCRdb keeps only in-frame clonotypes and omits some of them. The repertoire has about 160,000 clones, 80% to 85% of them found once; the top ten carry approximately 8%. The sample was PBMCs. The receptor set was obtained from a male donor in good health and CMV-seropositive.

As to this clone: This CDR3 is also generated by other DNA sequences in the sample. This CDR3 reads CASRGHSGNTIYF. The CDR3, as DNA: TGTGCCAGCAGGGGCCATTCTGGAAACACCATATATTTT. This chain links TRBV27 with TRBJ1-3; D not resolved. This CDR3 is 13 amino acids long. CDR1 MNHEY and CDR2 SMNVEV come from the germline V gene (reference sequence). The V end lost 6 bases, the J end lost 1 base, and 7 bases lay between the germline ends.

V and J are TRBV2 and TRBJ2-2; tentatively, D is TRBD2 (7 bases). V was trimmed by 8 bases and J by 5 bases, leaving 15 bases between them. In germline, CDR1 is SNHLY, CDR2 FYNNEI. CDR3 length: 14 residues. The CDR3 loop is CASGGGRGTGELFF. The CDR3 bases are TGTGCCAGCGGGGGCGGGAGAGGTACCGGGGAGCTGTTTTTT.

The J gene is TRBJ1-1, the V gene TRBV27; TRBD1 is a possible D gene (5 bases). The V end was cut by 6 bases, the J end by 10 bases, with 24 bases between. This CDR3 spans 15 amino acids. CDR1 and CDR2 from the germline V gene are MNHEY and SMNVEV (reference sequence). CDR3 loop: CASSLLLGGRVLAFF. In DNA form, the CDR3 reads TGTGCCAGCAGCCTCCTCCTCGGTGGCAGGGTTCTAGCTTTCTTT.

This chain links TRBV28 with TRBJ2-2, with D possibly matching TRBD1 (5 bases). This CDR3 has 12 residues. In germline, CDR1 is MDHEN, CDR2 SYDVKM. The germline V and J ends were trimmed by 7 bases and 7 bases, with 10 bases remaining between them. DNA for the CDR3: TGTGCCAGCATTAGGGGTGTCGGGGAGCTGTTTTTT. Residues: CASIRGVGELFF.

The chain joins TRBV5-1 to TRBJ1-5; 9 bases fit TRBD1. The CDR3 length is 20 residues. The germline V gene has CDR1 SGHRS and CDR2 YFSETQ. V shed 6 bases, J shed 0 bases, and the junction held 19 bases outside the gene matches. The DNA for the CDR3 is TGCGCCAGCAAGGGGGTCCCCCCGGGACAGGGCCGCTATAGCAATCAGCCCCAGCATTTT. Encoded protein: CASKGVPPGQGRYSNQPQHF.

V usage is TRBV5-1 and J usage is TRBJ2-5; a weak D match, TRBD1 (5 bases). The germline CDR1 and CDR2 sequences are SGHRS and YFSETQ. The CDR3 contains 14 residues. With 0 bases removed from V and 5 bases from J, the gap between germline ends came to 11 bases. CDR3 in amino acids: CASSLGQGWETQYF. CDR3 coding DNA: TGCGCCAGCAGCTTGGGTCAGGGTTGGGAGACCCAGTACTTC.

This clone was counted once. The chain uses TRBV21-1 and TRBJ2-1; the D segment call TRBD2 is taken from the table without a DNA check. TRBV21-1 is a listed pseudogene. The length of the CDR3 is 15 residues. This CDR3 is CARTSGSIVSNEQFF. Written as DNA, the CDR3 is TGTGCCAGGACTAGCGGGAGTATAGTAAGCAATGAGCAGTTCTTC.

This clone is a singleton in its sample. The rearrangement joins TRBV5-1 to TRBJ1-4; 9 positions agree with TRBD1. With V trimmed by 7 bases and J by 5 bases, 6 bases remained unmatched. CDR1 is SGHRS, CDR2 YFSETQ, per germline. This CDR3 has 14 residues. This CDR3 is CASQTGTGNEKLFF. The CDR3 coding sequence is TGCGCCAGCCAAACCGGGACAGGGAATGAAAAACTGTTTTTT.

The chain employs TRBV6-1 and TRBJ2-3, with 10 bases lining up with TRBD2. CDR1 and CDR2 (germline): MNHNS, SASEGT. The CDR3 totals 13 residues. The junction had 2 bases not matched to a gene; V was cut back by 8 bases and J by 3 bases. In DNA form, the CDR3 reads TGTGCCAGCGGACTAGCGGAGACAGATACGCAGTATTTT. Translated: CASGLAETDTQYF.

The rearrangement joins TRBV7-9 to TRBJ2-7; 7 nucleotides agree with TRBD2. Germline CDR1 reads SEHNR; CDR2 reads FQNEAQ (reference sequence). The ends lost 5 bases at V and 0 bases at J; junction bases unmatched: 4. The CDR3 contains 14 residues. Written as DNA, the CDR3 is TGTGCCAGCAGCGGCGGGGGAAGCTCCTACGAGCAGTACTTC. Translation: CASSGGGSSYEQYF.

This rearrangement joins TRBV10-3 to TRBJ2-7, with TRBD1 matching over 12 bases. Trimming cost V 4 bases and J 4 bases; bases outside gene matches: 2. The CDR3 has 14 amino acids. The germline gives CDR1 ENHRY, CDR2 SYGVKD. CDR3 bases: TGTGCCATCAGTGGGGGACAGGGGGCTTACGAGCAGTACTTC. It codes for CAISGGQGAYEQYF.

The chain is built from TRBV7-2 and TRBJ1-1; D remains ambiguous. Germline loops: CDR1 SGHTA, CDR2 FQGNSA. The V end lost 5 bases, the J end lost 3 bases, and 10 bases lay between the germline ends. The CDR3 is made up of 13 amino acids. This chain's CDR3 is CASSRRSDTEAFF. CDR3 DNA sequence: TGTGCCAGCAGCCGGAGGTCAGACACTGAAGCTTTCTTT.

The chain combines TRBV6-1 with TRBJ1-1; 8 nucleotides align to TRBD1. Trimming at V came to 6 bases and at J to 8 bases, leaving 11 bases not matched to a gene. The CDR3 loop spans 14 amino acids. Germline V gene data show CDR1 as MNHNS and CDR2 as SASEGT. The CDR3: CASRKRRGQGEAFF. The DNA of the CDR3 is TGTGCCAGCAGAAAGCGCCGAGGACAGGGCGAAGCTTTCTTT.

This clone has only a few counts. The chain combines TRBV5-8 with TRBJ1-5, with D unclear. The CDR3 runs to 13 residues. Trimming stripped 6 bases from V and 4 bases from J, with 11 bases between. Germline-derived CDR1 and CDR2 are SGHTS and YDEGEE. The CDR3: CASTREVNQPQHF. CDR3 coding DNA: TGTGCCAGCACCCGGGAGGTGAATCAGCCCCAGCATTTT.

This clone was picked up one time. This chain uses TRBV7-2 with TRBJ2-5, with D maybe TRBD1 (7 bases). The germline CDR1 and CDR2 sequences are SGHTA and FQGNSA. V was pared by 3 bases and J by 4 bases, with 27 bases between. The CDR3 loop spans 19 amino acids. The CDR3 region has the DNA TGTGCCAGCAGCTTCAAGGAGGCGGGGACGAGGGGGCCTAGAGAGACCCAGTACTTC. It encodes CASSFKEAGTRGPRETQYF.

This chain connects TRBV30 to TRBJ2-1; 8 positions agree with TRBD2. The CDR3 sequence is 15 residues long. Germline trimming cut 4 bases from V and 3 bases from J; bases unmatched to any gene: 8. CDR1 GTSNPN and CDR2 SVGIG come from the germline V gene (reference sequence). The CDR3 here is CAWNIRLASYNEQFF. In DNA, the CDR3 is TGTGCCTGGAATATTCGACTAGCGAGCTACAATGAGCAGTTCTTC. The full variable domain, completed using reference TRBV30 and TRBJ2-1, is SQTIHQWPATLVQPVGSPLSLECTVEGTSNPNLYWYRQAAGRGLQLLFYSVGIGQISSEVPQNLSASRPQDRQFILSSKKLLLSDSGFYLCAWNIRLASYNEQFFGPGTRLTVL.

The sample holds a few counts of this clone. The gene calls are TRBV28 and TRBJ2-7, with D perhaps TRBD1 (5 bases). V dropped 11 bases and J dropped 6 bases, with 17 bases sitting between them. Germline values: CDR1 MDHEN, CDR2 SYDVKM. This CDR3 is 12 amino acids long. CDR3 coding DNA: TGTGCCGCAAAGGGGCAGGGTGGCGAGCAGTACTTC. Protein sequence: CAAKGQGGEQYF.